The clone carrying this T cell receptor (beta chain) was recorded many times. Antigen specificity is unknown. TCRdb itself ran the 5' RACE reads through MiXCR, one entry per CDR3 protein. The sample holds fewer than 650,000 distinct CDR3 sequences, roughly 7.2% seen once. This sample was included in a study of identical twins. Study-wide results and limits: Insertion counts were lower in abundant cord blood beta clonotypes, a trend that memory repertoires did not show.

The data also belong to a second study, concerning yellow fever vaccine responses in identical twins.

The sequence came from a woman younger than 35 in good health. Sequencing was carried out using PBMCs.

In nucleotides, the CDR3 is TGTGCCAGCAGCTTAGTTCCGTCCGTTCAGGGCGGGGGGACCTACGAGCAGTACTTC. This codes for CASSLVPSVQGGGTYEQYF. The rearrangement joins TRBV7-8 to TRBJ2-7; 8 bases line up with TRBD2. The trim removed 1 base at V and 2 bases at J, leaving 16 bases unmatched. The CDR3 contains 19 residues. Per the germline V gene, CDR1 is SGHVS and CDR2 is FQNEAQ.